The 18 T cell receptor beta chains given below trace back to one sample, sequenced in a study of OX40 agonist ivuxolimab in advanced cancers. Using immunoSEQ multiplex PCR, the repertoire was profiled, and TCRdb retains in-frame clones only, with some absent. The table shows around 19,000 clones, with around nine tenths occurring only once. Sequenced here: CD4+ or CD8+ T cells sorted from blood, sampled in a trial of the OX40 agonist ivuxolimab. The receptors were gathered from an adult with an advanced solid tumor such as melanoma, head and neck, liver or kidney cancer.

This chain links TRBV7-9 with TRBJ2-2; 13 positions agree with TRBD2. Germline lookup yields CDR1 SEHNR and CDR2 FQNEAQ (reference sequence). This CDR3 is 17 amino acids long. Trimming took 3 bases from V and 1 from J; bases not matched to a gene: 2. The CDR3 reads CASSFRTSGGNTGELFF. Here the CDR3 DNA reads TGTGCCAGCAGCTTCAGGACTAGCGGGGGGAACACCGGGGAGCTGTTTTTT.

This chain links TRBV9 with TRBJ2-7; 8 bases are shared with TRBD1. The V segment lost 3 bases and the J segment 6 bases; nucleotides outside the gene matches: 2. CDR1 and CDR2 (germline): SGDLS, YYNGEE. This CDR3 is 12 amino acids long. CDR3 sequence (DNA): TGTGCCAGCAGCGATACAGGGGGCGAGCAGTACTTC. Protein sequence: CASSDTGGEQYF.

The chain combines TRBV30 with TRBJ2-7; D possibly corresponds to TRBD2 (5 bases). V was trimmed by 1 base and J by 7 bases, leaving 11 bases between them. The CDR3 covers 12 residues. The germline V gene encodes CDR1 GTSNPN and CDR2 SVGIG (reference sequence). CDR3 DNA: TGTGCCTGGAGTGATCGAGCGGAAGAGCAGTACTTC. Translation gives CAWSDRAEEQYF.

The rearrangement joins TRBV5-1 to TRBJ2-2; the D gene could be TRBD1 or TRBD2 (5 bases each). The germline V gene encodes CDR1 SGHRS and CDR2 YFSETQ. The CDR3 runs to 15 residues. V was cut by 4 bases and J by 7 bases, with 17 bases left in between. CDR3 nucleotide sequence: TGCGCCAGCAGCCCCGGGACGGGCGGTATCGGGGAGCTGTTTTTT. Its protein product is CASSPGTGGIGELFF.

The chain employs TRBV15 and TRBJ2-5; possible D gene TRBD1, 6 bases. In germline, CDR1 is LNHNV, CDR2 YYDKDF (reference sequence). The CDR3 covers 17 residues. The V end was cut by 0 bases, the J end by 5 bases, with 19 bases between. CDR3 sequence reads: CATSRDGRAGVGETQYF. The CDR3 bases are TGTGCCACCAGCAGAGATGGTCGGGCAGGGGTAGGCGAGACCCAGTACTTC.

The chain recombines TRBV11-2 with TRBJ2-7, with D tentatively TRBD1 (5 bases). The germline CDR1 and CDR2 sequences are SGHAT and FQNNGV. The V end was cut by 6 bases, the J end by 2 bases, with 23 bases between. CDR3 size: 17 residues. CDR3 amino acids: CASSLGRVLSFPYEQYF. CDR3 coding DNA: TGTGCCAGCAGTTTGGGGCGAGTCCTTAGTTTCCCCTACGAGCAGTACTTC.

This chain uses TRBV5-4 with TRBJ2-7; D may be TRBD1 (5 bases). V was cut by 4 bases and J by 1 base, with 12 bases left in between. This CDR3 region has 14 residues. In germline, CDR1 is SGHNT, CDR2 YYREEE (reference sequence). The CDR3 sequence is CASSSLTESYEQYF. The CDR3 DNA sequence: TGTGCCAGCAGCAGTCTGACAGAGTCCTACGAGCAGTACTTC.

V gene TRBV29-1 combines with J gene TRBJ1-1; weak D call: TRBD1 (5 bases). The CDR3 covers 15 residues. Trimming stripped 3 bases from V and 6 bases from J, with 20 bases between. CDR1 is SQVTM and CDR2 is ANQGSEA in the germline V gene. This CDR3 is CSVDWEGLGGPEAFF. For the CDR3, the DNA is TGCAGCGTTGATTGGGAGGGGTTGGGAGGCCCTGAAGCTTTCTTT.

V gene TRBV6-1 combines with J gene TRBJ2-7; 9 positions match TRBD1. Germline assignment: CDR1 MNHNS and CDR2 SASEGT. V dropped 10 bases and J dropped 2; count of bases not matched to a gene: 12. This CDR3 is 15 amino acids long. The CDR3 is CATTQQGAIPYEQYF. The CDR3 DNA reads TGTGCCACCACCCAACAGGGGGCGATTCCCTACGAGCAGTACTTC.

The genes are TRBV25-1 and TRBJ1-6; no definite D call. V was pared by 5 bases and J by 4 bases, with 3 bases between. Germline lookup yields CDR1 MGHDK and CDR2 SYGVNS. The CDR3 has 12 amino acids. CDR3 amino acids: CASSTYNSPLHF. CDR3 DNA sequence: TGTGCCAGCAGTACTTATAATTCACCCCTCCACTTT. The variable domain in full, completed from reference TRBV25-1 and TRBJ1-6, reads EADIYQTPRYLVIGTGKKITLECSQTMGHDKMYWYQQDPGMELHLIHYSYGVNSTEKGDLSSESTVSRIRTEHFPLTLESARPSHTSQYLCASSTYNSPLHFGNGTRLTVT.

To note about this clone: Relative to the germline gene, one junction end is altered; a read error may explain this. The rearrangement uses TRBV5-6 and TRBJ2-1; D is possibly TRBD1 or TRBD2 (5 bases each). CDR3 length: 15 residues. CDR1 SGHDT and CDR2 YYEEEE come from the germline V gene. CDR3 bases: TGTGCCAGCAGCTTGGATTCTGGGACCTATAATGAGCAGTTCTTC. It yields the protein CASSLDSGTYNEQFF.

This chain joins TRBV5-6 and TRBJ2-3, with 12 bases aligning to TRBD2. Per germline, CDR1 SGHDT and CDR2 YYEEEE. V shed 4 bases and J 3 bases; nucleotides not matched to a gene: 12. This CDR3 region has 18 residues. This CDR3 reads CASSPRFTSGGHTDTQYF. The DNA of the CDR3 is TGTGCCAGCAGCCCGAGATTTACTAGCGGGGGGCATACAGATACGCAGTATTTT.

The gene calls are TRBV5-6 and TRBJ1-6; D is possibly TRBD1 (6 bases). Germline CDR1 SGHDT, CDR2 YYEEEE. CDR3 length: 19 amino acids. The V and J ends lost 0 bases and 6 bases respectively, with 22 bases between them. The DNA of the CDR3 is TGTGCCAGCAGCTTGGACATGGGTGGCAGGTGGGACATTAATTCACCCCTCCACTTT. It translates to CASSLDMGGRWDINSPLHF.

This chain joins TRBV23-1 and TRBJ1-2, with D possibly matching TRBD1 (5 bases). TRBV23-1 belongs to the ORF category, with a function that is uncertain. CDR3 size: 13 residues. The V and J ends lost 4 bases and 8 bases respectively, with 14 bases between them. CDR3: CASSLGRVKGYTF. Here the CDR3 DNA reads TGCGCCAGCAGTCTCGGCAGGGTGAAGGGCTACACCTTC.

The chain combines TRBV5-8 with TRBJ1-4; 9 nucleotides line up with TRBD1. The CDR3 loop spans 15 amino acids. The V gene end was trimmed by 4 bases and the J gene end by 7 bases; junction bases not matched to a gene: 8. The germline gives CDR1 SGHTS, CDR2 YDEGEE. The CDR3 reads CASSETQGAGEKLFF. CDR3 nucleotide sequence: TGTGCCAGCAGCGAGACACAGGGGGCAGGTGAAAAACTGTTTTTT.

This clone was counted a few times. This chain uses TRBV5-8 with TRBJ1-6; D not resolved. Germline lookup yields CDR1 SGHTS and CDR2 YDEGEE. The CDR3 length is 11 residues. The ends were cut back, 6 bases at V and 10 bases at J, with 8 bases in the middle. Written as DNA, the CDR3 is TGTGCCAGCATCTTTGGGTCACCCCTCCACTTT. Translated, it gives CASIFGSPLHF.

The chain joins TRBV30 to TRBJ1-5; 8 bases map to TRBD1. The J segment lost 5 bases and the V segment lost 2 bases, leaving 8 bases of the junction unmatched. There are 15 residues in the CDR3. Germline-derived CDR1 and CDR2 are GTSNPN and SVGIG (reference sequence). For the CDR3, the DNA is TGTGCCTGGAGTATCGGACAGGGACTCTATCAGCCCCAGCATTTT. Amino acids: CAWSIGQGLYQPQHF.

CDR3 amino acids: CASIIAGAYNEQFF. DNA of the CDR3: TGTGCCAGCATTATAGCGGGGGCTTACAATGAGCAGTTCTTC. The chain uses TRBV6-1 and TRBJ2-1, with 9 positions matching TRBD2. V lost 7 bases and J lost 4; bases outside the gene matches: 5. The V gene's germline CDR1 is MNHNS and CDR2 SASEGT. The CDR3 runs 14 residues.